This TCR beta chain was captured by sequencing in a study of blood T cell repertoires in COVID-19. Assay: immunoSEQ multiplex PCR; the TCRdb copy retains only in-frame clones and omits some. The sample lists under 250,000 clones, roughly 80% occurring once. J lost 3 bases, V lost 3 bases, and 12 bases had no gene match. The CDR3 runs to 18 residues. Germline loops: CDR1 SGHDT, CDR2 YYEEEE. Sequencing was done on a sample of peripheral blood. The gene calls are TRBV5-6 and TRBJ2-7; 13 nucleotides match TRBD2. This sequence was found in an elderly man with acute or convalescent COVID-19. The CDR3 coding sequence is TGTGCCAGCAGCTCAAACTGGCCGGGACTAGCGGGGATCTACGAGCAGTACTTC. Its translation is CASSSNWPGLAGIYEQYF.